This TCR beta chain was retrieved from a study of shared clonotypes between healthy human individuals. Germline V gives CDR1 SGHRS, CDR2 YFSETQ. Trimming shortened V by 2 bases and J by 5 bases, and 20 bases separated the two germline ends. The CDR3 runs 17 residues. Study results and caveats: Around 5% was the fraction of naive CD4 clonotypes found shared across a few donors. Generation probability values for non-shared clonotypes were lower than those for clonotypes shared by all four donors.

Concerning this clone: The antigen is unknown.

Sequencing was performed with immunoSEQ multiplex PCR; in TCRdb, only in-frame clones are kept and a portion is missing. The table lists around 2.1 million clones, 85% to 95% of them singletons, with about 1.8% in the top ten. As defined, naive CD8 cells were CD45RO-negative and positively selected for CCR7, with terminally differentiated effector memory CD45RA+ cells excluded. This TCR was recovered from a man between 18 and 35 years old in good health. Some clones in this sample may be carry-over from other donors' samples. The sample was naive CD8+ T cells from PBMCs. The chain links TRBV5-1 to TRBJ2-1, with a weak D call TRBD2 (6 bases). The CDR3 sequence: CASSFRTTTVGNNEQFF. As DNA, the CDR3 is TGCGCCAGCAGCTTCCGGACTACCACGGTGGGGAACAATGAGCAGTTCTTC.